This TCR beta chain was captured in a study of tumor-infiltrating lymphocytes in oesophageal squamous cell carcinoma. The germline V gene encodes CDR1 SNHLY and CDR2 FYNNEI. The CDR3 loop spans 14 amino acids. Each CDR3 protein gets one entry after TCRdb re-called the PCR reads with MiXCR. The repertoire includes approximately 9,600 distinct CDR3 sequences, roughly 58% of them detected once, and 35% to 45% sits in the top ten. The sequencing input was esophageal tumor tissue. The receptor was isolated from a female donor with esophageal squamous cell carcinoma. The chain uses TRBV2 and TRBJ2-7, with 8 bases matching TRBD1. The J call is in doubt because the DNA end fits TRBJ2-1 better. The CDR3 loop is CASKAQGAYNEQFF. CDR3 bases: TGTGCCAGCAAGGCACAGGGGGCCTACAATGAGCAGTTCTTC.